The clone carrying this TCR beta chain was observed many times. The data are from a study of shared clonotypes between healthy human individuals. The CDR3 loop spans 15 amino acids. Per the germline V gene, CDR1 is SGHRS and CDR2 is YFSETQ. V gave up 4 bases and J gave up 5 bases, with 18 bases separating them. Genomic DNA from each subset was divided evenly over several immunoSEQ plates. Libraries were prepared by immunoSEQ multiplex PCR; TCRdb keeps only in-frame clonotypes and omits some of them. The sample holds about 680,000 clones; roughly 70% are singletons and the top ten take less than 2%. The chain employs TRBV5-1 and TRBJ1-2; a weak D match, TRBD1 (5 bases). The clonotype originates from a woman in her thirties in good health. The material sequenced was memory CD4+ T cells sorted from blood. Subset denoted: CD45RA-negative fraction. The CDR3 protein is CASSPTRGAPYGYTF. The CDR3 DNA follows: TGCGCCAGCAGCCCTACCCGAGGGGCCCCATATGGCTACACCTTC.